Listed below are T cell receptor beta chains from one sample, sequenced in a study of a mutant IDH1 vaccine in newly diagnosed glioma. Sequenced by immunoSEQ multiplex PCR; TCRdb stores in-frame clones only, minus some. The sample contains approximately 22,000 clones, roughly 82% of which appear only once. Antigens of these TCRs are unknown. The sample was PBMCs, taken from a glioma patient whose treatment included an IDH1 peptide vaccine. The receptors shown here come from a man aged 35 to 55 with glioma. Some clones in this sample may be carry-over from other donors' samples. CDR3s include the opening cysteine and the closing phenylalanine or tryptophan. Fields, in order: V gene, clone size, J gene, D gene, CDR3 protein, CDR3 DNA. A D gene is named only where the DNA matches it firmly. A clone size is listed for some rows: how often the clone was seen (once, few, many), or a class if it is expanded.

V: TRBV7-8; size: once; J: TRBJ2-7; D: TRBD2; CDR3: CASKTSGGADEQYF; DNA: TGTGCCAGCAAGACTAGCGGGGGGGCCGACGAGCAGTACTTC
V: TRBV30; size: NA; J: TRBJ2-5; D: NA; CDR3: CAWSLAQGLQETQYF; DNA: TGTGCCTGGAGTTTAGCTCAGGGGCTCCAAGAGACCCAGTACTTC
V: TRBV5-1; size: NA; J: TRBJ1-1; D: NA; CDR3: CASSSQGKDTEAFF; DNA: TGCGCCAGCAGCTCACAGGGAAAGGACACTGAAGCTTTCTTT
V: TRBV5-1; size: few; J: TRBJ2-2; D: NA; CDR3: CASSLGAGGELFF; DNA: TGCGCCAGCAGCTTGGGAGCTGGGGGGGAGCTGTTTTTT
V: TRBV5-1; size: NA; J: TRBJ2-3; D: TRBD2; CDR3: CASSVSGGAGTDTQYF; DNA: TGCGCCAGCAGCGTTAGCGGGGGGGCAGGAACAGATACGCAGTATTTT
V: TRBV4-2; size: NA; J: TRBJ1-4; D: NA; CDR3: CASSQVADRSRLFF; DNA: TGTGCCAGCAGCCAAGTTGCAGACCGGAGCAGACTGTTTTTT
V: TRBV14; size: NA; J: TRBJ2-5; D: NA; CDR3: CASSYSETQYF; DNA: TGTGCCAGCAGCTACAGTGAGACCCAGTACTTC
V: TRBV5-1; size: NA; J: TRBJ2-1; D: NA; CDR3: CASSLAAGRGPEQFF; DNA: TGCGCCAGCAGCTTGGCCGCCGGACGGGGGCCGGAGCAGTTCTTC
V: TRBV5-1; size: NA; J: TRBJ2-1; D: TRBD2; CDR3: CASSLSGGDVDEQFF; DNA: TGCGCCAGCAGCCTTAGCGGGGGAGATGTAGATGAGCAGTTCTTC
V: TRBV7-6; size: NA; J: TRBJ2-5; D: TRBD2; CDR3: CASSLGLAEKQETQYF; DNA: TGTGCCAGCAGCTTAGGACTAGCGGAAAAACAAGAGACCCAGTACTTC
V: TRBV2; size: NA; J: TRBJ2-5; D: TRBD1; CDR3: CASRGTGGSGGTQYF; DNA: TGTGCCAGCAGGGGGACAGGGGGCAGCGGAGGGACCCAGTACTTC
V: TRBV28; size: NA; J: TRBJ2-1; D: TRBD2; CDR3: CASAPPAGRNEQFF; DNA: TGTGCCAGCGCCCCACCAGCGGGGCGCAATGAGCAGTTCTTC
V: TRBV11-2; size: NA; J: TRBJ1-1; D: TRBD1; CDR3: CASSFGQGSEAFF; DNA: TGTGCCAGCAGCTTCGGACAGGGATCGGAAGCTTTCTTT
V: TRBV5-6; size: NA; J: TRBJ1-1; D: NA; CDR3: CASSSGEGAFF; DNA: TGTGCCAGCAGCTCCGGGGAAGGAGCTTTCTTT
V: TRBV30; size: NA; J: TRBJ1-5; D: NA; CDR3: CAWRHGTHQPQHF; DNA: TGTGCCTGGAGGCACGGGACACATCAGCCCCAGCATTTT
V: TRBV5-4; size: NA; J: TRBJ2-7; D: NA; CDR3: CASSLGTLEQYF; DNA: TGTGCCAGCAGCTTGGGTACCCTCGAGCAGTACTTC
V: TRBV6-5; size: NA; J: TRBJ1-5; D: TRBD1; CDR3: CASSHSQGAIQPQHF; DNA: TGTGCCAGCAGCCATTCACAGGGGGCTATTCAGCCCCAGCATTTT
V: TRBV7-7; size: NA; J: TRBJ2-2; D: TRBD2; CDR3: CASSPTSAPGELFF; DNA: TGTGCTAGCAGCCCAACTAGCGCCCCCGGGGAGCTGTTTTTT
V: TRBV5-4; size: NA; J: TRBJ2-3; D: NA; CDR3: CASSSLVLDTQYF; DNA: TGTGCCAGCAGCTCTCTAGTGCTCGATACGCAGTATTTT
V: TRBV12-5; size: NA; J: TRBJ2-3; D: NA; CDR3: CASGDRRSTDTQYF; DNA: TGTGCTAGTGGCGACAGGCGTTCCACAGATACGCAGTATTTT
V: TRBV27; size: NA; J: TRBJ2-2; D: NA; CDR3: CASSLWVGSNTGELFF; DNA: TGTGCCAGCAGTTTATGGGTAGGATCGAACACCGGGGAGCTGTTTTTT
V: TRBV5-6; size: NA; J: TRBJ1-6; D: NA; CDR3: CASSRPSSYNSPLHF; DNA: TGTGCCAGCAGCCGGCCCTCCTCCTATAATTCACCCCTCCACTTT
V: TRBV4-2; size: NA; J: TRBJ2-7; D: NA; CDR3: CASSQDLGLLRNF; DNA: TGTGCCAGCAGCCAAGATTTGGGCCTCTTGAGAAACTTC
V: TRBV4-2; size: medium-sized; J: TRBJ2-6; D: NA; CDR3: CASSQEQGTGANVLTF; DNA: TGTGCCAGCAGCCAAGAGCAGGGGACTGGGGCCAACGTCCTGACTTTC
V: TRBV29-1; size: NA; J: TRBJ2-3; D: TRBD2; CDR3: CSALSGGASDTQYF; DNA: TGCAGCGCCCTAAGCGGGGGGGCCTCAGATACGCAGTATTTT
V: TRBV14; size: once; J: TRBJ2-3; D: TRBD1; CDR3: CASSRRQGTDTQYF; DNA: TGTGCCAGCAGCCGACGACAGGGGACAGATACGCAGTATTTT
V: TRBV6-5; size: NA; J: TRBJ2-7; D: NA; CDR3: CASTFRPGFYEQYF; DNA: TGTGCCAGCACCTTCCGTCCAGGGTTCTACGAGCAGTACTTC
V: TRBV6-4; size: medium-sized; J: TRBJ2-3; D: NA; CDR3: CASSEGTSTDTQYF; DNA: TGTGCCAGCAGTGAGGGGACTAGCACAGATACGCAGTATTTT
V: TRBV5-1; size: NA; J: TRBJ2-2; D: TRBD1; CDR3: CASTPGQPNTGELFF; DNA: TGCGCCAGCACACCGGGACAGCCTAACACCGGGGAGCTGTTTTTT
V: TRBV7-8; size: few; J: TRBJ1-1; D: NA; CDR3: CASSHWGSEAFF; DNA: TGTGCCAGCAGCCACTGGGGCTCTGAAGCTTTCTTT
V: TRBV7-9; size: NA; J: TRBJ2-6; D: TRBD1; CDR3: CASSRSGQSSGANVLTF; DNA: TGTGCCAGCAGCCGATCGGGACAGAGCTCTGGGGCCAACGTCCTGACTTTC
V: TRBV28; size: NA; J: TRBJ1-2; D: NA; CDR3: CASSSRTPGPHGYTF; DNA: TGTGCCAGCAGTTCTCGCACTCCAGGGCCCCATGGCTACACCTTC
V: TRBV30; size: NA; J: TRBJ1-6; D: NA; CDR3: CAWRMGDSPLHF; DNA: TGTGCCTGGAGAATGGGGGATTCACCCCTCCACTTT
V: TRBV30; size: NA; J: TRBJ1-1; D: TRBD1; CDR3: CARLGDRNTEAFF; DNA: TGTGCCCGCCTCGGGGACAGGAACACTGAAGCTTTCTTT
V: TRBV4-1; size: NA; J: TRBJ2-4; D: TRBD1; CDR3: CASSQERQGPQNIQYF; DNA: TGCGCCAGCAGCCAAGAGCGACAGGGGCCCCAAAACATTCAGTACTTC
V: TRBV10-3; size: NA; J: TRBJ2-5; D: NA; CDR3: CAISESQETQYF; DNA: TGTGCCATCAGTGAGAGCCAAGAGACCCAGTACTTC
V: TRBV5-1; size: NA; J: TRBJ2-7; D: NA; CDR3: CASRPVAGTYEQYF; DNA: TGCGCCAGCAGGCCTGTCGCAGGGACCTACGAGCAGTACTTC
V: TRBV19; size: NA; J: TRBJ2-1; D: NA; CDR3: CASSITSSYNEQFF; DNA: TGTGCCAGTAGTATAACAAGCTCCTACAATGAGCAGTTCTTC
V: TRBV7-9; size: NA; J: TRBJ1-1; D: NA; CDR3: CASSLEARGTEAFF; DNA: TGTGCCAGCAGCCTAGAGGCCCGAGGTACTGAAGCTTTCTTT